The 11 T cell receptor beta chains given below trace back to one sample, sequenced in a study of graft-versus-host responses after intestinal transplantation. Sequenced by immunoSEQ multiplex PCR; TCRdb stores in-frame clones only, minus some. The profile shows over 60,000 clones, roughly 92% of them singletons. The input for sequencing was bone marrow, taken 700 to 850 days after intestinal transplantation. These receptor sequences come from a human patient who received an intestinal transplant, so some T cells may come from the graft donor.

In DNA, the CDR3 is TGTGCCAGCAGTTTAAGTCCGACTTCTAACTATGGCTACACCTTC. Protein product: CASSLSPTSNYGYTF. The V gene is TRBV28, the J gene TRBJ1-2; no clear D. Germline assignment: CDR1 MDHEN and CDR2 SYDVKM. V lost 2 bases to trimming and J lost 0 bases, with 10 bases between them. CDR3 length: 15 residues.

The CDR3 loop is CASSQDSGAGGSSNQPQHF. The CDR3 coding sequence is TGTGCCAGCAGCCAAGATTCTGGGGCAGGAGGAAGTAGCAATCAGCCCCAGCATTTT. This chain links TRBV4-2 with TRBJ1-5; D perhaps matches TRBD1 (5 bases). Trimming pared 0 bases from V and 0 bases from J, leaving 18 bases between. The germline V gene encodes CDR1 LGHNA and CDR2 YNFKEQ. The CDR3 is made up of 19 amino acids.

This chain joins TRBV6-5 and TRBJ2-1; 9 bases fit TRBD2. With 5 bases clipped from V and 0 bases from J, the junction kept 2 bases outside the gene matches. CDR3 size: 15 residues. The V gene's germline CDR1 is MNHEY and CDR2 SVGAGI. CDR3 in amino acids: CASSRSGSSYNEQFF. The CDR3 region has the DNA TGTGCCAGCAGTCGTAGCGGGAGCTCCTACAATGAGCAGTTCTTC.

V is TRBV9 and J is TRBJ2-7, with 8 bases aligning to TRBD2. Germline CDR1 reads SGDLS; CDR2 reads YYNGEE. J was trimmed by 2 bases and V by 0 bases; bases with no gene match: 4. This CDR3 is built from 15 residues. The CDR3 spells CASSVGGGFTYEQYF. CDR3 DNA sequence: TGTGCCAGCAGCGTAGGCGGGGGGTTCACCTACGAGCAGTACTTC.

J is TRBJ2-3 and V is TRBV6-1, with D perhaps matching TRBD2 (6 bases). This CDR3 region has 14 residues. Germline CDR1 is MNHNS and CDR2 is SASEGT. Trimming left V 7 bases short and J 0 bases short, with 11 bases between. The CDR3 bases are TGTGCCAGCACCTCCGGGACTAGCACAGATACGCAGTATTTT. Protein sequence: CASTSGTSTDTQYF.

The chain joins TRBV9 to TRBJ2-5; D perhaps matches TRBD2 (7 bases). V was pared by 3 bases and J by 4 bases, with 10 bases between. The CDR3 consists of 13 residues. CDR1 is SGDLS, CDR2 YYNGEE, per germline. For the CDR3, the DNA is TGTGCCAGCAGCGCAGGGGAGGGAGAGACCCAGTACTTC. It is translated as CASSAGEGETQYF.

The table lists this clone with a count of one. The V gene is TRBV2, the J gene TRBJ2-6; 8 bases align to TRBD2. CDR3 length: 18 residues. V was pared by 6 bases and J by 2 bases, with 12 bases of the junction left unmatched. Germline-derived CDR1 and CDR2 are SNHLY and FYNNEI. CDR3 loop: CASRLLGGGSTGANVLTF. The CDR3 DNA sequence: TGTGCCAGCAGGCTCCTAGGCGGGGGGAGTACTGGGGCCAACGTCCTGACTTTC.

The chain joins TRBV28 to TRBJ2-7, with D unresolved. V lost 4 bases to trimming and J lost 2 bases, with 15 bases between them. The CDR3 contains 15 residues. Looked up from germline, CDR1 is MDHEN and CDR2 is SYDVKM. CDR3: CASSSPADGAYEQYF. DNA for the CDR3: TGTGCCAGCAGTTCACCGGCAGATGGGGCCTACGAGCAGTACTTC.

The rearrangement uses TRBV5-4 and TRBJ2-7; no definite D call. Germline V gene sequence: CDR1 SGHNT, CDR2 YYREEE (reference sequence). The CDR3 totals 13 residues. The ends were cut back, 5 bases at V and 7 bases at J, with 16 bases in the middle. The CDR3 region is CASSSQAMGEQYF. In nucleotides, the CDR3 is TGTGCCAGCAGTTCTCAGGCGATGGGGGAGCAGTACTTC.

The CDR3 protein is CASRGDDTGLTGELFF. The CDR3 DNA sequence: TGTGCCAGCAGGGGGGATGACACAGGCTTGACCGGGGAGCTGTTTTTT. The V gene is TRBV21-1, the J gene TRBJ2-2. TRBV21-1 is a listed pseudogene. The CDR3 runs 16 residues.

In this sample, this clone turned up a few times. The chain employs TRBV6-1 and TRBJ1-2; D ambiguous. The CDR3 is 15 residues long. The V gene's germline CDR1 is MNHNS and CDR2 SASEGT. V was pared by 5 bases and J by 0 bases, with 13 bases between. The CDR3 region has the DNA TGTGCCAGCAGTCCTCCCCTGGCAACTAACTATGGCTACACCTTC. Translating gives CASSPPLATNYGYTF.